The clone carrying this TCR beta chain was picked up one time. Its antigen is unidentified. The source of the sample is a study of T cells in localized non-small cell lung cancer. Regarding the study as a whole: Higher blood T cell density went with longer overall survival. A median of roughly 57 clones ranked among the top 100 in tumor appeared in adjacent lung. Among the tissues sampled, uninvolved adjacent lung had the highest T cell clonality, above tumor.

Sequencing used immunoSEQ multiplex PCR; TCRdb keeps in-frame clones, though not all of them. The data contain about 28,000 clones, about 91% of them singletons. The CDR3 extends over 15 amino acids. In germline, CDR1 is MRHNA, CDR2 SNTAGT. J lost 8 bases, V lost 0 bases, and 9 bases had no gene match. Source: peripheral blood, taken before any cancer treatment. The chain employs TRBV6-4 and TRBJ1-2; 7 bases match TRBD1. The sequence was collected from a female donor aged 60 or older with stage I lung adenocarcinoma. CDR3 in amino acids: CASSDSRTGGGGYTF. CDR3 nucleotide sequence: TGTGCCAGCAGTGACTCCAGGACAGGAGGTGGGGGCTACACCTTC.